A single sample is the source of the 4 T cell receptor beta chains below, sequenced in a study of blood T cell repertoires in COVID-19 (dated by TCRdb to 2018 to 2020). Libraries were built with the immunoSEQ multiplex PCR assay. Held by TCRdb, this immuneACCESS table contains in-frame sequences only and omits some clones. Under half of the omission traces to an unresolved V gene where checked; the cause of the rest is unknown. This sample is represented by roughly 39,000 clones; over 75% of them were singletons. The top ten hold around 10% of the sample. Sequencing input: peripheral blood. Receptors originate from a woman between 65 and 79 years old with acute or convalescent COVID-19.

The genes are TRBV13 and TRBJ1-3, with D unresolved. V was shortened by 6 bases and J by 4 bases, with 4 bases between the two germline ends. The CDR3 contains 11 residues. CDR1 and CDR2 (germline): PRHDT, FYEKMQ (reference sequence). CDR3 residues: CASSLGNTIYF. In DNA form, the CDR3 reads TGTGCCAGCAGTCTGGGAAACACCATATATTTT.

This clone has only a few counts. The chain couples TRBV19 to TRBJ1-6, with TRBD1 as a possible D gene (5 bases). The CDR3 spans 14 residues. V was clipped by 6 bases and J by 10 bases, with 16 bases between them. Germline lookup yields CDR1 LNHDA and CDR2 SQIVND (reference sequence). The CDR3: CASRIDSPGSPLHF. The CDR3, as DNA: TGTGCCAGTAGGATCGACAGTCCTGGCTCACCCCTCCACTTT. The whole variable domain, remainder taken from reference TRBV19 and TRBJ1-6, is DGGITQSPKYLFRKEGQNVTLSCEQNLNHDAMYWYRQDPGQGLRLIYYSQIVNDFQKGDIAEGYSVSREKKESFPLTVTSAQKNPTAFYLCASRIDSPGSPLHFGNGTRLTVT.

V usage is TRBV6-2 or TRBV6-3 and J usage is TRBJ1-5; the match to TRBD1 covers 8 bases. The germline V gene encodes CDR1 MNHEY and CDR2 SVGEGT. The junction had 13 bases not matched to a gene; V was cut back by 6 bases and J by 9 bases. The CDR3 extends over 15 amino acids. This CDR3 reads CASSPGTGSTRPQHF. The CDR3, as DNA: TGTGCCAGCAGCCCCGGGACAGGCTCTACCCGGCCCCAGCATTTT.

The chain employs TRBV5-1 and TRBJ1-5; TRBD1 aligns across 8 bases. Per germline, CDR1 SGHRS and CDR2 YFSETQ. Germline trimming cut 0 bases from V and 4 bases from J; bases unmatched to any gene: 0. The CDR3 runs 14 residues. For the CDR3, the DNA is TGCGCCAGCAGCTTGGGGGACAGGAATCAGCCCCAGCATTTT. It translates to CASSLGDRNQPQHF.